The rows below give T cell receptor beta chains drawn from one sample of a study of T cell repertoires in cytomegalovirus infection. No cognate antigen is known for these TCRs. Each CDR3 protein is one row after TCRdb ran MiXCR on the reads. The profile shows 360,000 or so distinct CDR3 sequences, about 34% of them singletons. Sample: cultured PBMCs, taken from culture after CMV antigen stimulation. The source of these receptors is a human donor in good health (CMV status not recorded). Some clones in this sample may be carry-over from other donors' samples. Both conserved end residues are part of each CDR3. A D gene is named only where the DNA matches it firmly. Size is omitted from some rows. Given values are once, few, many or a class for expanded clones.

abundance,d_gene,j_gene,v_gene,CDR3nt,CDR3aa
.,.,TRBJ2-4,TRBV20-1,TGCAGTGCTAATGAAGCCAAAAACATTCAGTACTTC,CSANEAKNIQYF
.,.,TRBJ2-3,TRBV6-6,TGTGCCAGCAGACGGTACAGCGATACGCAGTATTTT,CASRRYSDTQYF
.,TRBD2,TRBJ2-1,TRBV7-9,TGTGCCAGCAGCTTCGAGCGGGAGGAAACCTACAATGAGCAGTTCTTC,CASSFEREETYNEQFF
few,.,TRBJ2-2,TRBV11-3,TGTGCCAGCAGCCTCACGACGCGCGGCGGGGAGCTGTTTTTT,CASSLTTRGGELFF
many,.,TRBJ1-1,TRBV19,TGTGCCAGTGAATCGGGACAATTGAACACTGAAGCTTTCTTT,CASESGQLNTEAFF
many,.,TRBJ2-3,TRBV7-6,TGTGCCAGCAGCTTAGGAGCAGGGGGAGGTTCGCAGTATTTT,CASSLGAGGGSQYF
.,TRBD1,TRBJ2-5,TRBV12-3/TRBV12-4,TGTGCCAGCAGTAACGAGGGGGCAGAGACCCAGTACTTC,CASSNEGAETQYF
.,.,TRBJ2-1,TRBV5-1,TGCGCCAGCAGCTTGGGGGAGAAACACAATGAGCAGTTCTTC,CASSLGEKHNEQFF
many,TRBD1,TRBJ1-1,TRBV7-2,TGTGCCAGCAGCTTAGTTGGGACAGCTAACACTGAAGCTTTCTTT,CASSLVGTANTEAFF
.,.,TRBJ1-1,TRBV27,TGTGCCAGCAGTTCCGGGGCACCCTATGAAGCTTTCTTT,CASSSGAPYEAFF
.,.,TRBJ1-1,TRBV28,TGTGCCAGCAGGACGCAACAGGTTTGGGGCACTGAAGCTTTCTTT,CASRTQQVWGTEAFF
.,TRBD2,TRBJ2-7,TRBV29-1,TGCAGCGTTGTGCTAGCGGGAGGGCGGAACGAGCAGTACTTC,CSVVLAGGRNEQYF
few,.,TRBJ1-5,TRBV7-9,TGTGCCAGCAGCATGAGCGGGACGTTAGACGCCAATCAGCCCCAGCATTTT,CASSMSGTLDANQPQHF
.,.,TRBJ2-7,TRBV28,TGTGCCAGCAGTTTACGCGATACGTGGGGCGCCCCTTCCTACGAGCAGTACTTC,CASSLRDTWGAPSYEQYF
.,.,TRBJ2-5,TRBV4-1,TGCGCCAGCAGCCAAGGCCAGGACAGTGTCCGGGAGACCCAGTACTTC,CASSQGQDSVRETQYF
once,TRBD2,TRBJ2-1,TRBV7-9,TGTGCCAGCAGCCTTTGGACTAGCGTCCACAATGAGCAGTTCTTC,CASSLWTSVHNEQFF
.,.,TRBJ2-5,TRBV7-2,TGTGCCAGCAGCAAAAACAGGGCGGGGGAGACCCAGTACTTC,CASSKNRAGETQYF
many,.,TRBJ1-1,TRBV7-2,TGTGCCAGCAGCTTGATAGTTTACGGTTTGAACACTGAAGCTTTCTTT,CASSLIVYGLNTEAFF
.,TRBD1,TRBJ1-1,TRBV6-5,TGTGCCAGCAGTTACTCGTTTTTCGGGACAGTTATGAACACTGAAGCTTTCTTT,CASSYSFFGTVMNTEAFF
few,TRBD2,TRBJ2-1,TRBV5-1,TGCGCCAGCAGCGTCTCGACTAGCGGGAGTGGGAATGAGCAGTTCTTC,CASSVSTSGSGNEQFF
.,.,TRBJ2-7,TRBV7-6,TGTGCCAGCAGCTTCGACGGGGGCTACGAGCAGTACTTC,CASSFDGGYEQYF
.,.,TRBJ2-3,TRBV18,TGTGCCAGCTCACCAGGCCCACTTGCGGATACGCAGTATTTT,CASSPGPLADTQYF
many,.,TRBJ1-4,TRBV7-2,TGTGCCAGCAGCTTTGATCCGGGCGGTGAAAAACTGTTTTTT,CASSFDPGGEKLFF
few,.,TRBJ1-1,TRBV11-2,TGTGCCAGCAGCTTTTCCAGGTGGGGCAAGGTGATGAACACTGAAGCTTTCTTT,CASSFSRWGKVMNTEAFF
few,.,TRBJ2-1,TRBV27,TGTGCCAGCAGTTTATTCAGGAACAATGAGCAGTTCTTC,CASSLFRNNEQFF
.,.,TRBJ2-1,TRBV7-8,TGTGCCAGCAGCGTCAGTGATGAGCAGTTCTTC,CASSVSDEQFF
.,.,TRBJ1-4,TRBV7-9,TGTGCCAGCAGCTACCTTGGGCTGACTAATGAAAAACTGTTTTTT,CASSYLGLTNEKLFF
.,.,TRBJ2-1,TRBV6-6,TGTGCCAGCAGTTACGGGGAGTACTACAATGAGCAGTTCTTC,CASSYGEYYNEQFF
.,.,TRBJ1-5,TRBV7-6,TGTGCCAGCAGCCCCGGGACAACAAGACTAAATCAGCCCCAGCATTTT,CASSPGTTRLNQPQHF
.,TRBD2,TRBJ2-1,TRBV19,TGTGCCAGTAGTATCGTAGCGGGAGACCTCAATGAGCAGTTCTTC,CASSIVAGDLNEQFF
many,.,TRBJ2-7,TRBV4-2,TGTGCCAGCAGCCAAGTGCTAGCAGCTTCCGAGCAGTACTTC,CASSQVLAASEQYF
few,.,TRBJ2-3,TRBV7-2,TGTGCCAGCACCTCGAGGGCAGATACGCAGTATTTT,CASTSRADTQYF
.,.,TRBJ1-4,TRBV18,TGTGCCAGCTCACAGGGATCTAATGAAAAACTGTTTTTT,CASSQGSNEKLFF
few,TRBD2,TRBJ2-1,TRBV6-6,TGTGCCAGCAGTTACTCACACGGACTAGCGGGAGGGAGCTCCTACAATGAGCAGTTCTTC,CASSYSHGLAGGSSYNEQFF
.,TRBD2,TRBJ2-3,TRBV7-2,TGTGCCAGCAGCCTGGGGACTAGCCCAATCTTCACAGATACGCAGTATTTT,CASSLGTSPIFTDTQYF
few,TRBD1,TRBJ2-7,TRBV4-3,TGCGCCAGCAGGGCTGGAAGGACAGGGCGGTACGAGCAGTACTTC,CASRAGRTGRYEQYF
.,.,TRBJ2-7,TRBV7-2,TGTGCCAGCAGCGGAAGAGCGGAGAGCTCCTACGAGCAGTACTTC,CASSGRAESSYEQYF
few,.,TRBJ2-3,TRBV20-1,TGCAGTGCCCCACGGTTAGGAGTTACAGATACGCAGTATTTT,CSAPRLGVTDTQYF
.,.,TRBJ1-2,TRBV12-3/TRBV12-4,TGTGCCAGCAGTTTACACGGGGTTCACTATGGCTACACCTTC,CASSLHGVHYGYTF
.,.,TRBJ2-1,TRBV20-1,TGCAGTGCTCCCTCGCAGGGTTACAATGAGCAGTTCTTC,CSAPSQGYNEQFF